The T cell receptor (beta chain) under discussion was sequenced for a study of cytomegalovirus exposure and HLA in healthy donors. Only one count was recorded for this clone. Antigen unknown. Amplification used 60 Vbeta primers and 13 Jbeta primers. Sequenced by immunoSEQ multiplex PCR; TCRdb stores in-frame clones only, minus some. The sample consists of some 110,000 clones, 80% to 85% of them appearing once. Points from the study as a whole: An observed cluster of highly shared sequence variants was recorded as a likely sequencing artifact.

The clonotype originates from a young woman in good health and CMV-seronegative. Sequenced input: PBMCs.

The CDR3 nucleotides read TGTGCCAGCACGGGGGGAGCGGGACACTTCACAGATACGCAGTATTTT. Amino acid sequence: CASTGGAGHFTDTQYF. The chain recombines TRBV9 with TRBJ2-3; D is possibly TRBD2 (7 bases). With 6 bases removed from V and 2 bases from J, the gap between germline ends came to 19 bases. Germline values: CDR1 SGDLS, CDR2 YYNGEE. CDR3 length equals 16 residues.